This T cell receptor beta chain was sequenced during a study of T cell repertoires in cytomegalovirus infection. Looking at the study overall: Through public TCR beta signatures, both CMV infection and matching HLA type were indicated.

Overall study findings and caveats: Ex vivo, HLA-C-restricted CMV-specific TCR beta clonotypes prevailed over the rest of the response.

A note on this clonotype: Its antigen is as yet unknown.

TCRdb redid the calling of the reads with MiXCR, one entry per CDR3 protein. This table has approximately 990,000 distinct CDR3 sequences, roughly 30% appearing once. V lost 1 base and J 6 bases, leaving 15 bases between the germline ends. The CDR3 is 15 amino acids. The germline V gene encodes CDR1 SEHNR and CDR2 FQNEAQ (reference sequence). The sample in question was cultured CD8+ T cells from PBMCs, obtained from culture after CMV antigen stimulation. The chain carries TRBV7-9 and TRBJ1-2, with D uncertain. The TCR originated in a human donor in good health (CMV status not recorded). Some clones in this sample may be carry-over from other donors' samples. CDR3 sequence (DNA): TGTGCCAGCAGCTTAGGACACGGGCTGTCGGATGGCTACACCTTC. It is translated as CASSLGHGLSDGYTF.